Each of the 25 T cell receptor beta chains below was sequenced from the same sample in a study of CDR3 diversity in severe acne. One entry per CDR3 protein, called by TCRdb with MiXCR from the PCR reads. The repertoire holds about 93,000 distinct CDR3 sequences, 45% to 50% seen once, with about a tenth in the top ten. The sample taken for sequencing was blood. Receptors originate from a male donor in good health, serving as a control.

The rearrangement uses TRBV7-9 and TRBJ2-7, with D perhaps TRBD1 (6 bases). V was pared by 7 bases and J by 7 bases, with 23 bases between. Per the germline V gene, CDR1 is SEHNR and CDR2 is FQNEAQ (reference sequence). The CDR3 spans 15 residues. CDR3 coding DNA: TGTGCCAGCACGGCCGGGACATGGAACGGGTCTGAGCAGTACTTC. Translating gives CASTAGTWNGSEQYF.

Comment on this clonotype: A read error is possible here, since a much larger clone lies one base away. The chain couples TRBV20-1 to TRBJ1-2; D call uncertain. This CDR3 is built from 14 residues. Per germline, CDR1 DFQATT and CDR2 SNEGSKA (reference sequence). CDR3 amino acids: CSARLPAAPYGDTF. The CDR3 coding sequence is TGCAGTGCTAGACTACCCGCTGCGCCCTATGGCGACACCTTC.

A word on this clonotype: The germline gene is not matched at one end of the junction; a read error may be the cause. The chain carries TRBV28 and TRBJ1-1; 7 bases map to TRBD1. The CDR3 is 15 amino acids. Germline CDR1 MDHEN, CDR2 SYDVKM. In DNA, the CDR3 is TGCGCCAGCAGAAAACAGGGGCCCGGTTTTAATGAAGCTTTCTTT. This sequence encodes CASRKQGPGFNEAFF. Supplemented by reference TRBV28 and TRBJ1-1, the full variable domain reads DVKVTQSSRYLVKRTGEKVFLECVQDMDHENMFWYRQDPGLGLRLIYFSYDVKMKEKGDIPEGYSVSREKKERFSLILESASTNQTSMYLCASRKQGPGFNEAFFGQGTRLTVV.

This rearrangement joins TRBV20-1 to TRBJ2-2; the D is unclear. The germline V gene has CDR1 DFQATT and CDR2 SNEGSKA (reference sequence). Trimming shortened V by 2 bases and J by 4 bases, and 8 bases separated the two germline ends. There are 13 residues in the CDR3. The CDR3 coding sequence is TGCAGTGCTAGAAGCGTGGTCACCGGGGAGCTGTTTTTT. Encoded protein: CSARSVVTGELFF.

This clonotype has ten or more counts. The chain joins TRBV9 to TRBJ1-5, with D perhaps matching TRBD1 (5 bases). The CDR3 sequence is 14 residues long. The ends were cut back, 0 bases at V and 1 base at J, with 5 bases in the middle. Germline V CDR1 and CDR2: SGDLS, YYNGEE. The CDR3 loop is CASSVGGSNQPQHF. As DNA, the CDR3 is TGTGCCAGCAGCGTAGGGGGCAGCAATCAGCCCCAGCATTTT.

This clonotype was observed a single time. The V gene is TRBV6-1, the J gene TRBJ1-4, with D unresolved. The V gene's germline CDR1 is MNHNS and CDR2 SASEGT. The CDR3 is made up of 16 amino acids. The germline V and J ends were trimmed by 5 bases and 0 bases, with 13 bases remaining between them. The CDR3 spells CASSPGPIATNEKLFF. Here the CDR3 DNA reads TGTGCCAGCAGTCCTGGTCCCATAGCAACTAATGAAAAACTGTTTTTT.

The J gene is TRBJ2-3, the V gene TRBV5-4, with 12 bases identical to TRBD2. This CDR3 comprises 18 residues. V shed 3 bases and J 5 bases; nucleotides not matched to a gene: 13. Looked up from germline, CDR1 is SGHNT and CDR2 is YYREEE (reference sequence). CDR3: CASSYGTSGQSAVDTQYF. CDR3 in DNA: TGTGCCAGCAGCTACGGGACTAGCGGGCAGAGCGCGGTAGATACGCAGTATTTT.

This chain uses TRBV20-1 with TRBJ1-3; TRBD1 might be the D (6 bases). The germline V gene has CDR1 DFQATT and CDR2 SNEGSKA (reference sequence). The V and J ends lost 5 bases and 0 bases respectively, with 17 bases between them. The CDR3 length is 16 residues. CDR3 residues: CSAAQGPAYSGNTIYF. DNA of the CDR3: TGCAGTGCTGCACAGGGACCGGCGTACTCTGGAAACACCATATATTTT.

The chain combines TRBV2 with TRBJ1-5; the D is unclear. The CDR3 covers 15 residues. Germline V gene data show CDR1 as SNHLY and CDR2 as FYNNEI. This CDR3 is CAPSSDSGPDQPQHF. CDR3 DNA: TGTGCTCCCAGCAGCGACTCAGGACCCGATCAGCCCCAGCATTTT.

This chain joins TRBV10-3 and TRBJ1-6, with D possibly TRBD1 on 5 matching bases. The CDR3 is 16 amino acids. Germline lookup yields CDR1 ENHRY and CDR2 SYGVKD. With 3 bases removed from V and 8 bases from J, the gap between germline ends came to 17 bases. CDR3 DNA: TGTGCCATCAGTGAAGGTCGAGGGACCCCTTATTCACCCCTCCACTTT. Translation: CAISEGRGTPYSPLHF.

By share of the sample, this clonotype is medium-sized. The chain combines TRBV5-1 with TRBJ2-7; D might be TRBD1 (6 bases). The CDR3 sequence is 14 residues long. The germline gives CDR1 SGHRS, CDR2 YFSETQ. Trimming shortened V by 0 bases and J by 8 bases, and 15 bases separated the two germline ends. This CDR3 reads CASSLDRLRGKQYF. CDR3 bases: TGCGCCAGCAGCTTGGACCGGCTTAGGGGGAAGCAGTACTTC.

The gene calls are TRBV2 and TRBJ1-1, with 10 bases fitting TRBD1. The junction had 12 bases not matched to a gene; V was cut back by 6 bases and J by 5 bases. The CDR3 consists of 16 residues. Germline-derived CDR1 and CDR2 are SNHLY and FYNNEI. CDR3 nucleotides: TGTGCCAGCAGCTCATTATTGGGGACAGGGGATACTGAAGCTTTCTTT. Amino acids: CASSSLLGTGDTEAFF.

Details on this clonotype: A much larger clone differs from this one at a single base, so this may be a read error. CDR3 sequence reads: CASSLRWEGGSEQFF. CDR3 bases: TGCGCCAGCAGCTTGAGGTGGGAGGGAGGGAGTGAGCAGTTCTTC. This rearrangement joins TRBV5-1 to TRBJ2-1; TRBD2 agrees at 7 bases. CDR1 is SGHRS and CDR2 is YFSETQ in the germline V gene. J gave up 9 bases and V 1 base, and 10 bases lay outside the gene matches. The CDR3 covers 15 residues. Using reference TRBV5-1 and TRBJ2-1 for the parts outside the CDR3, the full variable domain is KAGVTQTPRYLIKTRGQQVTLSCSPISGHRSVSWYQQTPGQGLQFLFEYFSETQRNKGNFPGRFSGRQFSNSRSEMNVSTLELGDSALYLCASSLRWEGGSEQFFGPGTRLTVL.

This clonotype has more than one count but fewer than ten. The V call is TRBV20-1, the J call TRBJ1-5; D gene unclear. Germline values: CDR1 DFQATT, CDR2 SNEGSKA (reference sequence). CDR3 length equals 12 residues. Trimming cost V 3 bases and J 7 bases, with 10 bases left between them. The CDR3 sequence is CSASWASQPQHF. CDR3 nucleotide sequence: TGCAGTGCTAGTTGGGCTTCCCAGCCCCAGCATTTT.

There are a few counts of this clonotype. The V and J genes are TRBV3-1 and TRBJ1-1, with TRBD1 identical over 9 bases. The CDR3 extends over 15 amino acids. From germline, CDR1 is LGHDT and CDR2 YNNKEL (reference sequence). After removal of 5 bases from V and 4 bases from J, the junction contained 8 bases not matched to a gene. The CDR3 DNA reads as TGTGCCAGCAGCTCCGGGACAGGGTACCGCACTGAAGCTTTCTTT. It specifies CASSSGTGYRTEAFF.

This clonotype was recorded at least ten times. The V call is TRBV7-6, the J call TRBJ2-6; D is unresolved. The V gene's germline CDR1 is SGHVS and CDR2 FNYEAQ. The CDR3 length is 13 residues. V lost 2 bases to trimming and J lost 2 bases, with 1 base between them. This CDR3 is CASSLTGANVLTF. The CDR3 DNA reads TGTGCCAGCAGCTTAACTGGGGCCAACGTCCTGACTTTC. The full variable domain, rest sourced from reference TRBV7-6 and TRBJ2-6, is GAGVSQSPRYKVTKRGQDVALRCDPISGHVSLYWYRQALGQGPEFLTYFNYEAQQDKSGLPNDRFSAERPEGSISTLTIQRTEQRDSAMYRCASSLTGANVLTFGAGSRLTVL.

A few counts support this clonotype. The rearrangement uses TRBV30 and TRBJ2-7; D unresolved. Trimming took 4 bases from V and 1 from J, leaving 11 bases between them. This CDR3 has 13 amino acids. Per germline, CDR1 GTSNPN and CDR2 SVGIG (reference sequence). In nucleotides, the CDR3 is TGTGCCTGGATGTCAGCGCCTTCCTACGAGCAGTACTTC. Protein product: CAWMSAPSYEQYF.

This clonotype occurred a few times. This chain links TRBV25-1 with TRBJ1-2; 10 bases align to TRBD1. There are 16 residues in the CDR3. Germline assignment: CDR1 MGHDK and CDR2 SYGVNS. Trimming took 6 bases from V and 1 from J; bases not matched to a gene: 8. As DNA, the CDR3 is TGTGCCAGCAGGGGAATCCGGGACAGGGGTAACTATGGCTACACCTTC. It yields the protein CASRGIRDRGNYGYTF.

This clonotype has just a few counts. This chain joins TRBV28 and TRBJ1-1, with D hard to call. Germline-derived CDR1 and CDR2 are MDHEN and SYDVKM. This CDR3 has 14 amino acids. V was cut by 5 bases and J by 5 bases, with 15 bases left in between. The CDR3, as DNA: TGTGCCAGCAGTGTCGTTTCAGGAGAGACTGAAGCTTTCTTT. The encoded protein is CASSVVSGETEAFF.

The V and J genes are TRBV10-3 and TRBJ2-6; D is uncertain. The germline V gene encodes CDR1 ENHRY and CDR2 SYGVKD. This CDR3 region has 12 residues. V lost 8 bases to trimming and J lost 4 bases, with 6 bases between them. CDR3 sequence reads: CAIRSGANVLTF. DNA for the CDR3: TGTGCCATCCGCTCCGGGGCCAACGTCCTGACTTTC.

The chain carries TRBV5-1 and TRBJ2-5, with D hard to call. CDR3 size: 14 residues. CDR1 is SGHRS and CDR2 is YFSETQ in the germline V gene. Trimming stripped 4 bases from V and 4 bases from J, with 14 bases between. The CDR3 nucleotides read TGCGCCAGCAGCCAACAGCAGACGACAGAGACCCAGTACTTC. Its translation is CASSQQQTTETQYF.

A remark on this clonotype: This sequence may be a read error, since a much larger clone differs from it by one base. This rearrangement joins TRBV7-2 to TRBJ2-3, with TRBD2 matching over 9 bases. Trimming removed 3 bases from V and 1 base from J; junction bases left unmatched: 11. The CDR3 sequence is 18 residues long. Germline V lookup: CDR1 SGHTA, CDR2 FQGNSA. The CDR3 bases are TGTGCCAGCAGCTTCACTTCGGCTAGCGGGGAGGGCACAGATACGCAGTATTTT. Amino acids: CASSFTSASGEGTDTQYF.

The rearrangement links TRBV7-4 to TRBJ2-7; D may correspond to TRBD1 or TRBD2 (5 bases each). There are 15 residues in the CDR3. V lost 1 base and J lost 7, with 17 bases in between. Germline V gives CDR1 SGHVT, CDR2 SQSDAQ. The CDR3 here is CASSLGSAGSSEQYF. In DNA, the CDR3 is TGTGCCAGCAGCTTAGGTTCTGCAGGGAGTAGTGAGCAGTACTTC.

To note about this clonotype: An end of the junction differs from the germline gene, which may be a read error. The genes are TRBV20-1 and TRBJ2-5; tentatively, D is TRBD2 (6 bases). Germline lookup yields CDR1 DFQATT and CDR2 SNEGSKA (reference sequence). The CDR3 spans 10 residues. The CDR3 bases are TGCAGTGCAGGACACTCCGGGGGTCCGTTC. Its protein is CSAGHSGGPF.

This clonotype was seen repeatedly, ten times or more. V gene TRBV20-1 combines with J gene TRBJ1-4; TRBD1 matches 9 bases. Unmatched junction bases numbered 7, after V lost 3 bases and J lost 8 bases. The germline V gene has CDR1 DFQATT and CDR2 SNEGSKA (reference sequence). The length of the CDR3 is 14 residues. In DNA, the CDR3 is TGCAGTGCTAGGAGGACAGGGGCTGGAGAAAAACTGTTTTTT. This gives the protein CSARRTGAGEKLFF.